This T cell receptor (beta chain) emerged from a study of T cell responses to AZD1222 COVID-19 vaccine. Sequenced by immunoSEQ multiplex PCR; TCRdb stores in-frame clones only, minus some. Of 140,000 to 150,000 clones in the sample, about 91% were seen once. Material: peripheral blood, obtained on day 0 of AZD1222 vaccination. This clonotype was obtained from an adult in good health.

CDR3 DNA: TGTGCCAGCAGCGTAGGCGGGAACACCGGGGAGCTGTTTTTT. It yields the protein CASSVGGNTGELFF. V and J are TRBV9 and TRBJ2-2; D is undetermined. CDR3 length equals 14 residues. CDR1 and CDR2 (germline): SGDLS, YYNGEE. V was clipped by 0 bases and J by 1 base, with 4 bases between them.